This section outlines one T cell receptor (beta chain) sequence together with its context. This entry comes from a study of blood T cell repertoires in COVID-19. The CDR3 is made up of 15 amino acids. Germline lookup yields CDR1 MNHNY and CDR2 SVGAGI (reference sequence). V lost 0 bases and J lost 3, with 9 bases in between. Assay: immunoSEQ multiplex PCR; the TCRdb copy retains only in-frame clones and omits some. The data hold 130,000 or so clones, with roughly nine tenths observed a single time. The J gene is TRBJ1-5, the V gene TRBV6-6; D may be TRBD1 (5 bases). This receptor was taken from an older woman with COVID-19, enrolled during active disease. Source material: peripheral blood. The CDR3 DNA follows: TGTGCCAGCAGTTACTCCAGGGCGTACAATCAGCCCCAGCATTTT. Translation gives CASSYSRAYNQPQHF.